This TCR beta chain was sequenced for a study of blood T cell repertoires in COVID-19. About the research overall: Sample material is recorded as cDNA or gDNA derived from T cells, B-cell-depleted T cells, or PBMCs.

Participants' own reports of clinical history determined their cohort assignment. No more than 2 weeks before study entry, exposed participants had met a case of COVID-19. There are 16 residues in the CDR3. After removal of 0 bases from V and 5 bases from J, the junction contained 6 bases not matched to a gene. CDR1 is MGHRA, CDR2 YSYEKL, per germline. Original processing methods: Quantification of nucleated cells was approximated via reference gene primer amplification. Here immunoSEQ multiplex PCR was the method, and the copy in TCRdb shows in-frame clones only, minus some. V and J calls and clone size follow that table, whereas D and trimming were derived from the DNA. Altogether a few hundred thousand clones are present, about 88% being singletons, with the ten largest covering less than 1.5%.

Sequencing was carried out using PBMCs or T cells enriched from blood (not recorded which). V usage is TRBV4-1 and J usage is TRBJ1-4; 7 bases are a match to TRBD1. The receptor's source is a woman younger than 30 who had been exposed to COVID-19. The CDR3 region has the DNA TGCGCCAGCAGCCAAGAGGGGACAGCGAAGAATGAAAAACTGTTTTTT. Amino acid sequence: CASSQEGTAKNEKLFF.